The TCR beta chain described here comes from a study of blood T cell repertoires in COVID-19. At the level of the study: Sources were T cells, B-cell-depleted T cells, or PBMCs; the material itself was cDNA or gDNA.

Germline assignment: CDR1 LNHNV and CDR2 YYDKDF (reference sequence). V was trimmed by 8 bases and J by 2 bases, leaving 6 bases between them. The CDR3 consists of 12 residues. Original data processing: Amplification of reference gene primers provided the estimated nucleated cell counts. Sequencing was performed with immunoSEQ multiplex PCR; in TCRdb, only in-frame clones are kept and a portion is missing. V and J calls and clone size come straight from that table; D and trimming were deduced from the DNA. The data hold approximately 7,600 clones, with around 90% observed a single time. The receptor was isolated from a human donor in a cohort sampled during active COVID-19. The chain combines TRBV15 with TRBJ2-2; no clear D. The sample taken for sequencing was peripheral blood. CDR3 nucleotide sequence: TGTGCCACCTTGAGCAACACCGGGGAGCTGTTTTTT. Translating gives CATLSNTGELFF.